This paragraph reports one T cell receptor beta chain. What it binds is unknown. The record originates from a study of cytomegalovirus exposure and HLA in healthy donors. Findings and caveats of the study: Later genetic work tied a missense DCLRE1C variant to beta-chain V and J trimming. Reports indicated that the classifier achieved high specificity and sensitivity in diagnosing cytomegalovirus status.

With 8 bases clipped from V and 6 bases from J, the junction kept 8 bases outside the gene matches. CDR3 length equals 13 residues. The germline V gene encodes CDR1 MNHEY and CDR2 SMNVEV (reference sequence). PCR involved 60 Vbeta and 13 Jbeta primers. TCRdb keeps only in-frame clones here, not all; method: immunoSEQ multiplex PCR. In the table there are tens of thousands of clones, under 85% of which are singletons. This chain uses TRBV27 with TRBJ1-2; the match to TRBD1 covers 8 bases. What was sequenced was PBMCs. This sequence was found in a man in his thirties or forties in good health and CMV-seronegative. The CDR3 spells CASASTGVDGYTF. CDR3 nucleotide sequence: TGTGCCAGCGCCTCGACAGGGGTGGATGGCTACACCTTC.